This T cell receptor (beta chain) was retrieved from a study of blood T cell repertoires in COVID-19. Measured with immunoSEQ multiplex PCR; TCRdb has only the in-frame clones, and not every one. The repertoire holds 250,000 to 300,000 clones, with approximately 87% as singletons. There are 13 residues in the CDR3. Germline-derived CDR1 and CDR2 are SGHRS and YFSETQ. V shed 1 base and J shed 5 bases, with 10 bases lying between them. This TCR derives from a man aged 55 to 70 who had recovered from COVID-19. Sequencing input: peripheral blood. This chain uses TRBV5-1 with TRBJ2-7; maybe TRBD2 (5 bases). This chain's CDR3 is CASSLYAGDEQYF. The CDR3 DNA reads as TGCGCCAGCAGCTTGTACGCGGGCGACGAGCAGTACTTC.